These 3 T cell receptor beta chains were sequenced from one sample in a study of PD-1 blockade in classical Hodgkin lymphoma. Time point defined: newly diagnosed, previously untreated cHL patient sample. Magnetic negative selection, applied to thawed PBMCs, was used to isolate the CD8+ T cells. Some clones are missing from TCRdb's copy, which holds only in-frame ones; the method was immunoSEQ multiplex PCR. The sample carries around 23,000 clones, around nine tenths recorded once. The sequenced sample consisted of CD8+ T cells from blood. The receptors stem from a human donor with classical Hodgkin lymphoma.

The chain combines TRBV11-2 with TRBJ2-1; D remains unclear. The ends were cut back, 0 bases at V and 3 bases at J, with 9 bases in the middle. This CDR3 is 15 amino acids long. Per the germline V gene, CDR1 is SGHAT and CDR2 is FQNNGV. The CDR3 is CASSLDLTGYNEQFF. In nucleotides, the CDR3 is TGTGCCAGCAGCTTAGATCTCACGGGCTACAATGAGCAGTTCTTC.

The J gene is TRBJ2-2, the V gene TRBV29-1; TRBD1 matches at 12 bases. CDR3 size: 18 residues. Germline trimming cut 1 base from V and 2 bases from J; bases unmatched to any gene: 8. CDR1 is SQVTM, CDR2 ANQGSEA, per germline. As DNA, the CDR3 is TGCAGCGTTGAAGGCTGGGAGGGGACAGGGGGCAACACCGGGGAGCTGTTTTTT. Translating it yields CSVEGWEGTGGNTGELFF.

The DNA for the CDR3 is TGTGCCAGCAGCTTAGCGCTCGGGACAGGGTTGTCTAATGAAAAACTGTTTTTT. Amino acids: CASSLALGTGLSNEKLFF. This chain links TRBV7-9 with TRBJ1-4, with 9 bases that match TRBD1. The CDR3 spans 18 residues. The germline CDR1 and CDR2 sequences are SEHNR and FQNEAQ (reference sequence). Unmatched junction bases numbered 8, after V lost 0 bases and J lost 3 bases.